The 15 T cell receptor beta chains below all came from one sample that was sequenced in a study of blood T cell repertoires in COVID-19. Some clones are missing from TCRdb's copy, which holds only in-frame ones; the method was immunoSEQ multiplex PCR. This sample yields 300,000 to 350,000 clones, of which about nine tenths are seen a single time; under 3% belongs to the top ten. Specimen: peripheral blood. The receptors shown here come from a woman aged 25 to 39 with COVID-19, enrolled during active disease.

The gene calls are TRBV9 and TRBJ1-1, with D possibly being TRBD1 (5 bases). Germline V CDR1 and CDR2: SGDLS, YYNGEE. Trimming pared 4 bases from V and 4 bases from J, leaving 14 bases between. There are 14 residues in the CDR3. CDR3 protein: CASSPQGSITEAFF. The CDR3 DNA reads TGTGCCAGCAGCCCCCAGGGTTCGATCACTGAAGCTTTCTTT.

This chain connects TRBV20-1 to TRBJ1-2; 9 nucleotides align to TRBD1. Germline V gene sequence: CDR1 DFQATT, CDR2 SNEGSKA (reference sequence). Losses at the gene ends were 3 bases for V and 2 bases for J; bases not matched to a gene: 7. The CDR3 sequence is 15 residues long. CDR3 in amino acids: CSASGRGQGNYGYTF. The CDR3 coding sequence is TGCAGTGCTAGTGGTAGAGGACAGGGGAACTATGGCTACACCTTC.

The chain joins TRBV6-6 to TRBJ1-3; TRBD1 agrees at 7 bases. The CDR3 runs 17 residues. J gave up 0 bases and V 5 bases, and 10 bases lay outside the gene matches. Germline V gene data show CDR1 as MNHNY and CDR2 as SVGAGI (reference sequence). The CDR3 nucleotides read TGTGCCAGCAGTCCTAAACCAGGGGGGAGCTCTGGAAACACCATATATTTT. This sequence encodes CASSPKPGGSSGNTIYF.

This chain links TRBV4-1 with TRBJ1-1, with 9 positions matching TRBD1. The V segment lost 0 bases and the J segment 4 bases; nucleotides outside the gene matches: 15. The length of the CDR3 is 19 residues. The germline V gene encodes CDR1 MGHRA and CDR2 YSYEKL. The CDR3: CASSQEGQGGLSPRTEAFF. CDR3 nucleotide sequence: TGCGCCAGCAGCCAAGAGGGACAGGGAGGTTTGTCCCCCCGCACTGAAGCTTTCTTT.

In nucleotides, the CDR3 is TGTGCCAGCACCTCAGGGGAGACCCAGTACTTC. Amino acid sequence: CASTSGETQYF. The genes are TRBV12-3 or TRBV12-4 and TRBJ2-5; maybe TRBD1 (5 bases). The CDR3 contains 11 residues. V was pared by 7 bases and J by 5 bases, with 8 bases between.

The V and J genes are TRBV11-2 and TRBJ2-7, with D perhaps matching TRBD2 (5 bases). In germline, CDR1 is SGHAT, CDR2 FQNNGV. The CDR3 is 14 amino acids. Trimming stripped 5 bases from V and 3 bases from J, with 14 bases between. CDR3 residues: CASSRRLRDYEQYF. The CDR3 DNA reads TGTGCCAGCAGCCGCCGGCTCCGGGACTACGAGCAGTACTTC.

This clone occurred once. This chain uses TRBV18 with TRBJ2-7; D ambiguous. V lost 0 bases and J lost 2, with 5 bases in between. The CDR3 has 13 residues. The germline V gene has CDR1 KGHSH and CDR2 LQKENI. DNA for the CDR3: TGTGCCAGCTCACCACCAGGAGCCTACGAGCAGTACTTC. Translating gives CASSPPGAYEQYF.

The chain uses TRBV11-2 and TRBJ2-1, with 9 bases aligning to TRBD2. J was trimmed by 9 bases and V by 5 bases; bases with no gene match: 17. The CDR3 is made up of 17 amino acids. CDR1 is SGHAT, CDR2 FQNNGV, per germline. CDR3 sequence reads: CASSPRWGGRVEGEQFF. The CDR3 region has the DNA TGTGCCAGCAGCCCCCGGTGGGGCGGGAGGGTAGAGGGTGAGCAGTTCTTC.

CDR3 region: CASSLATGTGKNEKLFF. CDR3 in DNA: TGTGCCAGCAGCTTAGCCACAGGGACAGGAAAGAATGAAAAACTGTTTTTT. V is TRBV7-9 and J is TRBJ1-4; 8 bases are a match to TRBD1. The length of the CDR3 is 17 residues. Germline CDR1 reads SEHNR; CDR2 reads FQNEAQ (reference sequence). J gave up 5 bases and V 0 bases, and 8 bases lay outside the gene matches.

This chain links TRBV29-1 with TRBJ1-2; possibly TRBD1 for D (6 bases). CDR1 and CDR2 (germline): SQVTM, ANQGSEA. Trimming removed 6 bases at V and 2 bases at J, with 7 bases between. The CDR3 totals 11 residues. CDR3 protein: CSVDRNYGYTF. The CDR3, as DNA: TGCAGCGTAGACAGGAACTATGGCTACACCTTC.

This clone has a handful of counts. V is TRBV6-2 or TRBV6-3 and J is TRBJ1-1; perhaps TRBD1 as D (5 bases). The CDR3 runs 12 residues. The ends were cut back, 4 bases at V and 8 bases at J, with 11 bases in the middle. Germline-derived CDR1 and CDR2 are MNHEY and SVGEGT. Here the CDR3 reads CASSLGTPEAFF. The CDR3, as DNA: TGTGCCAGCAGTTTAGGGACTCCCGAAGCTTTCTTT.

This clone was counted once. The V call is TRBV7-6, the J call TRBJ2-1; 11 nucleotides line up with TRBD2. Germline V gene sequence: CDR1 SGHVS, CDR2 FNYEAQ. The CDR3 has 15 amino acids. V shed 6 bases and J 9 bases; nucleotides not matched to a gene: 10. The CDR3 here is CASRPTSGSQVEQFF. The CDR3 nucleotides read TGTGCCAGCAGGCCTACTAGCGGGAGTCAGGTTGAGCAGTTCTTC.

The chain couples TRBV5-4 to TRBJ2-5; D ambiguous. Germline CDR1 and CDR2: SGHNT and YYREEE (reference sequence). The CDR3 length is 13 residues. V shed 4 bases and J shed 4 bases, with 11 bases lying between them. CDR3 DNA: TGTGCCAGCAGCCTTACCTACGGAGAGACCCAGTACTTC. It is translated as CASSLTYGETQYF.

CDR3 bases: TGCGCCAGCAGCTTGGCCCCCGGGGCCAAAAACATTCAGTACTTC. Amino acid sequence: CASSLAPGAKNIQYF. This sequence joins TRBV5-1 and TRBJ2-4, with unresolved D. Trimming shortened V by 0 bases and J by 1 base, and 8 bases separated the two germline ends. This CDR3 spans 15 amino acids. The germline V gene encodes CDR1 SGHRS and CDR2 YFSETQ.

The V and J genes are TRBV18 and TRBJ1-3; weak D call: TRBD1 (5 bases). Trimming cost V 3 bases and J 0 bases, with 9 bases left between them. Germline CDR1 reads KGHSH; CDR2 reads LQKENI. The CDR3 runs 15 residues. The CDR3 DNA reads TGTGCCAGCTCACCGATGACAGACTCTGGAAACACCATATATTTT. The encoded protein is CASSPMTDSGNTIYF.